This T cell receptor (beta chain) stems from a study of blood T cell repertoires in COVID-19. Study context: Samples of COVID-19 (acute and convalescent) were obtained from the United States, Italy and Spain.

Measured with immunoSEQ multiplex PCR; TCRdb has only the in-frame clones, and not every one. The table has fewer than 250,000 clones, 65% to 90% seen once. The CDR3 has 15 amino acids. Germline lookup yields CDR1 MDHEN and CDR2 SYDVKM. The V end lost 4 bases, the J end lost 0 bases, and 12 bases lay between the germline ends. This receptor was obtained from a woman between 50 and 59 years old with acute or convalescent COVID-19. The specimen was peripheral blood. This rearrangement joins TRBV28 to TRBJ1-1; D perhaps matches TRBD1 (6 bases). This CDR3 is CASSSPTGLNTEAFF. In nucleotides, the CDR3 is TGTGCCAGCAGTTCACCGACAGGACTGAACACTGAAGCTTTCTTT.